Below, 26 T cell receptor beta chains from the same sample are listed, as sequenced in a study of PD-1 blockade in classical Hodgkin lymphoma. Sequenced by immunoSEQ multiplex PCR; TCRdb stores in-frame clones only, minus some. The table shows approximately 84,000 clones, with roughly 89% occurring only once. Brentuximab vedotin exposure varied, and every patient relapsed after autologous stem cell transplantation. This sample comprised peripheral blood mononuclear cells (PBMCs), obtained at baseline. The receptors come from a human donor with classical Hodgkin lymphoma.

This chain joins TRBV29-1 and TRBJ2-7; 8 bases match TRBD1. The CDR3 spans 15 residues. J was trimmed by 4 bases and V by 7 bases; bases with no gene match: 15. Germline CDR1 is SQVTM and CDR2 is ANQGSEA. Here the CDR3 reads CSGLEGWTGSYEQYF. As DNA, the CDR3 is TGCAGCGGGTTGGAGGGTTGGACAGGGTCTTACGAGCAGTACTTC.

This rearrangement joins TRBV5-1 to TRBJ2-3; 9 bases line up with TRBD2. V lost 0 bases to trimming and J lost 5 bases; unmatched junction nucleotides: 1. CDR3 size: 14 residues. The germline V gene encodes CDR1 SGHRS and CDR2 YFSETQ. The chain's CDR3 is CASSLGTSVDTQYF. The CDR3 region has the DNA TGCGCCAGCAGCTTGGGGACTAGCGTAGATACGCAGTATTTT.

The chain links TRBV6-5 to TRBJ1-1; maybe TRBD1 (5 bases). CDR1 and CDR2 (germline): MNHEY, SVGAGI. CDR3 length: 13 amino acids. The germline V and J ends were trimmed by 7 bases and 8 bases, with 17 bases remaining between them. For the CDR3, the DNA is TGTGCCAGCAACTCCAATGGGGCTGGCGAAGCTTTCTTT. The encoded protein is CASNSNGAGEAFF.

The chain links TRBV7-9 to TRBJ2-4, with D perhaps matching TRBD1 (6 bases). V lost 3 bases to trimming and J lost 0 bases, with 21 bases between them. CDR1 SEHNR and CDR2 FQNEAQ come from the germline V gene (reference sequence). The CDR3 runs to 19 residues. The CDR3 loop reads CASSFQQGPQRRAKNIQYF. CDR3 coding DNA: TGTGCCAGCAGCTTCCAACAGGGTCCTCAGCGACGAGCCAAAAACATTCAGTACTTC.

The chain joins TRBV27 to TRBJ2-7, with 11 bases lining up with TRBD1. The V segment lost 11 bases and the J segment 4 bases; nucleotides outside the gene matches: 10. The length of the CDR3 is 14 residues. CDR1 and CDR2 from the germline V gene are MNHEY and SMNVEV (reference sequence). CDR3 in amino acids: CAPSGQGALYEQYF. In nucleotides, the CDR3 is TGTGCCCCTAGCGGACAGGGGGCCCTATACGAGCAGTACTTC.

This clone was detected a few times. The gene calls are TRBV10-2 and TRBJ1-4; TRBD1 is a possible D gene (6 bases). V lost 8 bases, J lost 8 bases, and 9 bases lay in between. The length of the CDR3 is 11 residues. CDR1 WSHSY and CDR2 SAAADI come from the germline V gene. The CDR3 coding sequence is TGCGCCAGCCTCGACAGGGAAAAACTGTTTTTT. As protein: CASLDREKLFF.

The rearrangement joins TRBV2 to TRBJ2-1; 7 bases agree with TRBD2. The CDR3 is 16 residues long. The V gene's germline CDR1 is SNHLY and CDR2 FYNNEI. With 1 base clipped from V and 3 bases from J, the junction kept 6 bases outside the gene matches. The CDR3 DNA is TGTGCCAGCAGTGAAGGTGGCGGGGGTGGCTACAATGAGCAGTTCTTC. It encodes CASSEGGGGGYNEQFF.

This rearrangement joins TRBV6-5 to TRBJ1-3, with D uncertain. Trimming shortened V by 5 bases and J by 0 bases, and 11 bases separated the two germline ends. The germline V gene encodes CDR1 MNHEY and CDR2 SVGAGI. The CDR3 extends over 15 amino acids. As DNA, the CDR3 is TGTGCCAGCAGTCGGGCGACTCACTCTGGAAACACCATATATTTT. It encodes CASSRATHSGNTIYF.

The V call is TRBV4-3, the J call TRBJ2-1; tentatively, D is TRBD2 (6 bases). Trimming took 0 bases from V and 2 from J, leaving 8 bases between them. The CDR3 contains 15 residues. Germline V CDR1 and CDR2: LGHNA, YSLEER. The CDR3 DNA sequence: TGCGCCAGCAGCCAAGAGCGGGATACCTACAATGAGCAGTTCTTC. Protein product: CASSQERDTYNEQFF.

This sequence joins TRBV7-9 and TRBJ1-1; 8 nucleotides agree with TRBD1. Germline trimming cut 5 bases from V and 5 bases from J; bases unmatched to any gene: 1. This CDR3 has 12 residues. CDR1 is SEHNR and CDR2 is FQNEAQ in the germline V gene (reference sequence). The CDR3 sequence is CASSRTGTEAFF. The CDR3 coding sequence is TGTGCCAGCAGCCGGACAGGGACTGAAGCTTTCTTT.

In DNA form, the CDR3 reads TGCGCCAGCAGCACCCGGGACAGGGGGCTTGGCTACACCTTC. Protein product: CASSTRDRGLGYTF. The chain has TRBV10-2 and TRBJ1-2; 12 bases match TRBD1. The CDR3 runs 14 residues. CDR1 is WSHSY, CDR2 SAAADI, per germline. V lost 6 bases to trimming and J lost 7 bases; unmatched junction nucleotides: 6.

The CDR3 DNA follows: TGTGCCAGCAGCTTGGAAACAGGGGCCTACACTGAAGCTTTCTTT. Translation gives CASSLETGAYTEAFF. The chain couples TRBV7-2 to TRBJ1-1; 7 bases line up with TRBD1. J lost 3 bases, V lost 3 bases, and 7 bases had no gene match. Germline CDR1 reads SGHTA; CDR2 reads FQGNSA. CDR3 length: 15 residues.

The J gene is TRBJ2-7, the V gene TRBV27; D ambiguous. Trimming took off 8 bases at V and 4 bases at J, with 12 bases between the two ends. Germline CDR1 is MNHEY and CDR2 is SMNVEV (reference sequence). This CDR3 has 12 residues. This chain's CDR3 is CASSPTAYEQYF. The CDR3 coding sequence is TGTGCCAGCTCACCGACGGCATACGAGCAGTACTTC.

As DNA, the CDR3 is TGTGCCAGCAGCTTAGATCCAGGGACGGTCTGGTACGAGCAGTACTTC. Amino acids: CASSLDPGTVWYEQYF. The chain uses TRBV11-2 and TRBJ2-7, with D tentatively TRBD1 or TRBD2 (5 bases each). Trimming pared 0 bases from V and 4 bases from J, leaving 16 bases between. CDR3 length equals 16 residues. From germline, CDR1 is SGHAT and CDR2 FQNNGV.

The chain is built from TRBV7-9 and TRBJ2-5, with 12 positions matching TRBD1. The CDR3 has 15 amino acids. V gave up 5 bases and J gave up 5 bases; unmatched junction bases: 6. Germline V lookup: CDR1 SEHNR, CDR2 FQNEAQ (reference sequence). The CDR3 region has the DNA TGTGCCAGCAGCACCCGGGACAGGGGGCGGGAGACCCAGTACTTC. Protein sequence: CASSTRDRGRETQYF.

Here the CDR3 DNA reads TGCGCCAGCAGCCAGTCCCGGGACGGGTATGGCTACACCTTC. Protein: CASSQSRDGYGYTF. The rearrangement uses TRBV4-1 and TRBJ1-2, with D perhaps TRBD1 (5 bases). This CDR3 has 14 residues. Germline V gives CDR1 MGHRA, CDR2 YSYEKL. V lost 3 bases and J 5 bases, leaving 13 bases between the germline ends.

This sequence joins TRBV10-1 and TRBJ2-1; 11 bases fit TRBD2. After removal of 2 bases from V and 2 bases from J, the junction contained 2 bases not matched to a gene. Germline CDR1 reads WNHNN; CDR2 reads SYGVQD (reference sequence). The CDR3 totals 16 residues. In DNA form, the CDR3 reads TGCGCCAGCAGTGAGGGGACTAGCGGACCCTACAATGAGCAGTTCTTC. Its translation is CASSEGTSGPYNEQFF.

The sample holds one count of this clone. This chain connects TRBV19 to TRBJ2-6, with 7 bases that match TRBD1. The CDR3 sequence is 15 residues long. The V gene's germline CDR1 is LNHDA and CDR2 SQIVND (reference sequence). The V gene end was trimmed by 6 bases and the J gene end by 4 bases; junction bases not matched to a gene: 6. DNA for the CDR3: TGTGCCAGTAGACGGACAGGCACCGGGGCCAACGTCCTGACTTTC. Translating gives CASRRTGTGANVLTF.

The V gene is TRBV30, the J gene TRBJ2-4, with D perhaps TRBD1 (7 bases). Trimming cost V 3 bases and J 6 bases, with 18 bases left between them. Germline CDR1 reads GTSNPN; CDR2 reads SVGIG (reference sequence). The CDR3 contains 15 residues. CDR3 DNA: TGTGCCTGGAGACCTCAGGGGGGTGTGGGAAACATTCAGTACTTC. The encoded protein is CAWRPQGGVGNIQYF.

J is TRBJ2-1 and V is TRBV9; 9 bases are shared with TRBD1. V lost 2 bases and J lost 4; bases outside the gene matches: 7. CDR3 size: 16 residues. The germline V gene has CDR1 SGDLS and CDR2 YYNGEE. The chain's CDR3 is CASSVLGQGIYNEQFF. CDR3 coding DNA: TGTGCCAGCAGCGTTCTGGGACAGGGTATTTACAATGAGCAGTTCTTC.

This sequence joins TRBV5-8 and TRBJ1-1; D is ambiguous. The V and J ends lost 4 bases and 0 bases respectively, with 13 bases between them. This CDR3 has 15 amino acids. The germline CDR1 and CDR2 sequences are SGHTS and YDEGEE. The CDR3 bases are TGTGCCAGCAGCGCCAGACTGAGCATGAACACTGAAGCTTTCTTT. Amino acids: CASSARLSMNTEAFF. Looking up the rest from reference TRBV5-8 and TRBJ1-1 gives the full variable domain: EAGVTQSPTHLIKTRGQQATLRCSPISGHTSVYWYQQALGLGLQFLLWYDEGEERNRGNFPPRFSGRQFPNYSSELNVNALELEDSALYLCASSARLSMNTEAFFGQGTRLTVV.

CDR3 in amino acids: CASSQQGTNTGELFF. CDR3 bases: TGTGCCAGCTCCCAACAGGGGACCAACACCGGGGAGCTGTTTTTT. This chain uses TRBV18 with TRBJ2-2, with 7 bases identical to TRBD1. V lost 6 bases to trimming and J lost 2 bases; unmatched junction nucleotides: 6. In germline, CDR1 is KGHSH, CDR2 LQKENI. The length of the CDR3 is 15 residues.

The rearrangement joins TRBV11-3 to TRBJ2-3; D is undetermined. The V end lost 1 base, the J end lost 3 bases, and 2 bases lay between the germline ends. Germline loops: CDR1 SGHNT, CDR2 YENEEA. The CDR3 is made up of 12 amino acids. The CDR3 bases are TGTGCCAGCAGCTTAGCGACAGATACGCAGTATTTT. It encodes CASSLATDTQYF.

This clone was recorded a few times. The chain recombines TRBV6-6 with TRBJ2-7; 11 nucleotides match TRBD1. CDR1 and CDR2 from the germline V gene are MNHNY and SVGAGI (reference sequence). The CDR3 has 15 amino acids. Germline trimming cut 5 bases from V and 6 bases from J; bases unmatched to any gene: 9. CDR3 sequence reads: CASSNGQGALLEQYF. The CDR3 bases are TGTGCCAGCAGTAACGGACAGGGGGCTCTTCTCGAGCAGTACTTC.

This chain links TRBV29-1 with TRBJ1-1; D gene unclear. Germline assignment: CDR1 SQVTM and CDR2 ANQGSEA. The CDR3 runs 14 residues. Between the trimmed V and J ends, which lost 7 bases and 0 bases, there was a span of 15 bases. Here the CDR3 reads CSATDPSLNTEAFF. As DNA, the CDR3 is TGCAGCGCCACAGACCCCTCCTTGAACACTGAAGCTTTCTTT. The variable domain in full, with the rest retrieved from reference TRBV29-1 and TRBJ1-1, is SAVISQKPSRDICQRGTSLTIQCQVDSQVTMMFWYRQQPGQSLTLIATANQGSEATYESGFVIDKFPISRPNLTFSTLTVSNMSPEDSSIYLCSATDPSLNTEAFFGQGTRLTVV.

The chain combines TRBV2 with TRBJ2-7; D not resolved. This CDR3 is 14 amino acids long. Trimming stripped 5 bases from V and 6 bases from J, with 17 bases between. In germline, CDR1 is SNHLY, CDR2 FYNNEI. DNA for the CDR3: TGTGCCAGCAGTCGCCCGCTCGGCGTACTCGAGCAGTACTTC. Amino acids: CASSRPLGVLEQYF. Filled out from reference TRBV2 and TRBJ2-7, the complete variable domain reads EPEVTQTPSHQVTQMGQEVILRCVPISNHLYFYWYRQILGQKVEFLVSFYNNEISEKSEIFDDQFSVERPDGSNFTLKIRSTKLEDSAMYFCASSRPLGVLEQYFGPGTRLTVT.